The clone carrying this T cell receptor beta chain was seen ten or more times. Trimming pared 5 bases from V and 6 bases from J, leaving 17 bases between. The CDR3 consists of 14 residues. CDR1 is PRHDT and CDR2 is FYEKMQ in the germline V gene (reference sequence). The data were taken from a study of T cells in Graves' hyperthyroidism and ophthalmopathy. Each diagnosis was grounded in clinical symptoms, serum thyroxine and TRAb, thyroid ultrasound, and orbital computed tomography. The PBMCs studied were ones that came from roughly 9.4 ml fresh peripheral blood. Researchers amplified the TCR beta CDR3 regions from RNA transcripts. Primed by the HTBI set, a first-round RT-PCR was run on the TCR CDR3. MiXCR, run by TCRdb on the multiplex PCR reads, gives a single entry per CDR3 protein. In the table there are about 600,000 distinct CDR3 sequences, approximately 15% of which are singletons.

The receptor's source is a woman aged 18-35 years with Graves' ophthalmopathy. V usage is TRBV13 and J usage is TRBJ2-7; D tentatively reads TRBD1 or TRBD2 (5 bases each). Sample: blood. For the CDR3, the DNA is TGTGCCAGCAGCCGCGAAGGGGACGGGGCCGAGCAGTACTTC. It translates to CASSREGDGAEQYF.